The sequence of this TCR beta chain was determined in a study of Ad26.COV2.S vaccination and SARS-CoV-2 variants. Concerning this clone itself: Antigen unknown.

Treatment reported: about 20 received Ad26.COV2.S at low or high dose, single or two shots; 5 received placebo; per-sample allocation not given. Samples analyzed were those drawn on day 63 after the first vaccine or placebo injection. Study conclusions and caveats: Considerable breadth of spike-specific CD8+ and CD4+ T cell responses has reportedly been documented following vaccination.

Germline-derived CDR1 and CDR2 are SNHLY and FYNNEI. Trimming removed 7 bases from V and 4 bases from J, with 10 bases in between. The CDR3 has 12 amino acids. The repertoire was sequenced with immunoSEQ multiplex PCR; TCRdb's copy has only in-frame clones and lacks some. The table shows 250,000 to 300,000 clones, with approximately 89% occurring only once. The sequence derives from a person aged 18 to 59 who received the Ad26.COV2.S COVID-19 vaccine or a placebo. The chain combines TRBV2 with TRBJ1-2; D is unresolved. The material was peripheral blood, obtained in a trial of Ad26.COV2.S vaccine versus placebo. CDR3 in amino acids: CASIERLYGYTF. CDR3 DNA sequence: TGTGCCAGCATCGAGCGCCTCTATGGCTACACCTTC.